This TCR beta chain was retrieved from a study of beta chain features in type 1 diabetes. The overall study: Age, gender and cell yields were alike across patients and healthy donors.

The CDR3 is made up of 17 amino acids. V lost 5 bases, J lost 3 bases, and 9 bases stayed unmatched. Looked up from germline, CDR1 is SGHNT and CDR2 is YENEEA. Study findings and constraints: Highly expressing activated T cells could be over-counted with a cDNA template. Researchers report that Type 1 diabetes patients had moderately but significantly shorter TCRB CDR3s across all four CD4+ subsets. VDJ junctions in type 1 diabetes patients carried more deletions and fewer insertions.

Of note for this clone: What it binds is unknown.

Averaging approximately 120 mL, one heparinised blood draw came from each individual donor. Every isolated RNA sample was fully reverse transcribed, so sequencing captured expressed TCRB transcripts. TCRdb's copy holds only in-frame clones and misses some; the assay was immunoSEQ multiplex PCR. This sample carries 250,000 to 300,000 clones, roughly 25% of them seen once, and the ten largest clones take 0.012%. The material sequenced was naive CD4+ T cells from blood. This TCR was sampled from a woman aged 25-40 years with type 1 diabetes. This chain links TRBV11-3 with TRBJ2-3, with TRBD2 matching 12 bases. The CDR3 DNA sequence: TGTGCCAGCAGCCCGAGACTAGCGGGAGTGGGAACAGATACGCAGTATTTT. Residues: CASSPRLAGVGTDTQYF.